This T cell receptor beta chain comes out of a study of graft-versus-host responses after intestinal transplantation. Across the study: Each patient got anti-thymocyte globulin induction, then tacrolimus and steroids for around three years.

Per germline, CDR1 MNHEY and CDR2 SMNVEV (reference sequence). Germline trimming cut 0 bases from V and 4 bases from J; bases unmatched to any gene: 4. The CDR3 sequence is 15 residues long. The data were produced by immunoSEQ multiplex PCR, yet TCRdb's version contains in-frame clones alone and is incomplete. The sample gives around 84,000 clones, around four fifths of which show up once; approximately 18% is in the top ten. On this clone: The antigen remains unidentified.

The study, taken as a whole, reports: After transplant, early declines in HvG clones were associated with peak levels of circulating GvH clones. Recipient marrow held GvH clones, some first seen in ileum or blood. Subjects displaying graft-donor T cell macrochimerism possessed elevated graft-versus-host to host-versus-graft clonal ratios inside allografts.

The chain uses TRBV27 and TRBJ2-7; the match to TRBD2 covers 9 bases. Sequenced material: unstimulated CD8+ T cells sorted from spleen or lymph node cells, taken before intestinal transplant. The receptor was isolated from a human donor who received an intestinal transplant. The CDR3 is CASSLSAGGPYEQYF. Written as DNA, the CDR3 is TGTGCCAGCAGTTTATCTGCGGGAGGGCCGTACGAGCAGTACTTC.